These 30 T cell receptor beta chains originate from one sample sequenced in a study of early T cells in non-severe SARS-CoV-2 infection. TCRdb reprocessed the 5' RACE reads with MiXCR, giving one entry per CDR3 protein. Among around 44,000 distinct CDR3 sequences listed, around 10% were seen once. Material: whole blood. Receptors originate from an adult who was a healthcare worker with PCR-confirmed SARS-CoV-2 infection or an uninfected control (not recorded which).

This chain links TRBV3-1 with TRBJ2-7; unclear D gene. Deletions cut 5 bases from V and 3 bases from J, with 8 bases between. CDR3 length: 12 amino acids. The germline V gene has CDR1 LGHDT and CDR2 YNNKEL (reference sequence). CDR3 sequence reads: CASSSSSYEQYF. The CDR3 nucleotides are TGTGCCAGCAGCTCATCAAGCTACGAGCAGTACTTC.

The chain employs TRBV28 and TRBJ1-5, with D possibly matching TRBD1 (5 bases). Trimming took off 4 bases at V and 2 bases at J, with 12 bases between the two ends. The germline gives CDR1 MDHEN, CDR2 SYDVKM. The CDR3 is made up of 15 amino acids. The CDR3 protein is CASSWGVKGNQPQHF. The CDR3 nucleotides read TGTGCCAGCAGTTGGGGGGTGAAGGGCAATCAGCCCCAGCATTTT.

The DNA of the CDR3 is TGTGCCAGTAGTCCGCTCTATAGGCCCGGCTACACCTTC. This codes for CASSPLYRPGYTF. The rearrangement links TRBV19 to TRBJ1-2, with unresolved D. CDR3 length equals 13 residues. Looked up from germline, CDR1 is LNHDA and CDR2 is SQIVND (reference sequence). V lost 5 bases and J lost 8, with 15 bases in between.

This clonotype was counted between two and nine times. This chain uses TRBV6-5 with TRBJ1-4; the D is unclear. CDR3 size: 12 residues. Trimming removed 7 bases from V and 10 bases from J, with 13 bases in between. Looked up from germline, CDR1 is MNHEY and CDR2 is SVGAGI. The CDR3 spells CASTDRSGKLFF. CDR3 nucleotide sequence: TGTGCCAGCACCGACCGATCCGGAAAACTGTTTTTT.

At least ten counts were recorded for this clonotype. The chain employs TRBV30 and TRBJ2-2; possibly TRBD1 or TRBD2 for D (5 bases each). There are 20 residues in the CDR3. Germline lookup yields CDR1 GTSNPN and CDR2 SVGIG (reference sequence). Between the trimmed V and J ends, which lost 0 bases and 6 bases, there was a span of 29 bases. The CDR3 region has the DNA TGTGCCTGGAGTGTACCAGGTTTCGGGGCTAGCCGAATCCGTCCCGGGGAGCTGTTTTTT. It yields the protein CAWSVPGFGASRIRPGELFF. Together with reference TRBV30 and TRBJ2-2, the CDR3 gives the full variable domain: SQTIHQWPATLVQPVGSPLSLECTVEGTSNPNLYWYRQAAGRGLQLLFYSVGIGQISSEVPQNLSASRPQDRQFILSSKKLLLSDSGFYLCAWSVPGFGASRIRPGELFFGEGSRLTVL.

Ten or more counts support this clonotype. The rearrangement joins TRBV5-1 to TRBJ2-1; 11 bases are shared with TRBD2. V lost 4 bases and J lost 5; bases outside the gene matches: 8. Germline CDR1 reads SGHRS; CDR2 reads YFSETQ. The CDR3 length is 16 residues. CDR3 sequence (DNA): TGCGCCAGCAGCATCTCTCTAGCGGGAGGCCACAATGAGCAGTTCTTC. It yields the protein CASSISLAGGHNEQFF.

Many counts were recorded for this clonotype. This chain joins TRBV7-8 and TRBJ2-1; TRBD2 agrees at 7 bases. Germline V lookup: CDR1 SGHVS, CDR2 FQNEAQ. V lost 3 bases, J lost 9 bases, and 11 bases stayed unmatched. The CDR3 extends over 15 amino acids. The CDR3 sequence: CASSFRDYTLGEQFF. CDR3 nucleotides: TGTGCCAGCAGCTTCCGGGACTACACCCTTGGTGAGCAGTTCTTC.

The chain is built from TRBV4-2 and TRBJ2-2; TRBD1 is a possible D gene (5 bases). The CDR3 sequence is 16 residues long. Looked up from germline, CDR1 is LGHNA and CDR2 is YNFKEQ. V lost 0 bases to trimming and J lost 3 bases, with 11 bases between them. CDR3 protein: CASSQDLGRDTGELFF. The DNA of the CDR3 is TGTGCCAGCAGCCAAGATCTTGGCAGGGACACCGGGGAGCTGTTTTTT.

This clonotype was seen only a few times. The V call is TRBV6-5, the J call TRBJ2-6, with D tentatively TRBD1 (7 bases). Trimming removed 10 bases from V and 2 bases from J, with 15 bases in between. This CDR3 comprises 15 residues. The germline CDR1 and CDR2 sequences are MNHEY and SVGAGI. This CDR3 reads CATQGGSAGANVLTF. Here the CDR3 DNA reads TGTGCCACCCAGGGGGGTTCAGCTGGGGCCAACGTCCTGACTTTC.

The rearrangement joins TRBV28 to TRBJ2-7; D is unresolved. V lost 3 bases and J 0 bases, leaving 9 bases between the germline ends. Per the germline V gene, CDR1 is MDHEN and CDR2 is SYDVKM. The length of the CDR3 is 14 residues. The DNA of the CDR3 is TGTGCCAGCAGTTTTTTAGGCCCCTCCTACGAGCAGTACTTC. Translation gives CASSFLGPSYEQYF. Looking up the rest from reference TRBV28 and TRBJ2-7 gives the full variable domain: DVKVTQSSRYLVKRTGEKVFLECVQDMDHENMFWYRQDPGLGLRLIYFSYDVKMKEKGDIPEGYSVSREKKERFSLILESASTNQTSMYLCASSFLGPSYEQYFGPGTRLTVT.

The chain links TRBV7-9 to TRBJ2-1; 11 bases are a match to TRBD1. The CDR3 runs 16 residues. V gave up 5 bases and J gave up 14 bases; unmatched junction bases: 17. Germline assignment: CDR1 SEHNR and CDR2 FQNEAQ (reference sequence). The CDR3 DNA reads TGTGCCAGCAGCGTATGGGACAGGGGGAGACGGGAGGTTGAGTTCTTC. Amino acid sequence: CASSVWDRGRREVEFF.

This clonotype was observed a few times. J is TRBJ1-5 and V is TRBV7-2; D might be TRBD1 (5 bases). Trimming removed 2 bases at V and 4 bases at J, with 15 bases between. The germline V gene has CDR1 SGHTA and CDR2 FQGNSA. The CDR3 is made up of 16 amino acids. The CDR3 DNA follows: TGTGCCAGCAGCTTACAAGGGGCCCTCCCGAATCAGCCCCAGCATTTT. Protein: CASSLQGALPNQPQHF.

This clonotype occurred a few times. This rearrangement joins TRBV20-1 to TRBJ2-7; the D is unclear. The CDR3 contains 12 residues. In germline, CDR1 is DFQATT, CDR2 SNEGSKA (reference sequence). Trimming pared 6 bases from V and 5 bases from J, leaving 14 bases between. This CDR3 is CSALGWADEQYF. DNA for the CDR3: TGCAGTGCGCTAGGGTGGGCTGACGAGCAGTACTTC.

This clonotype has only a few counts. This sequence joins TRBV27 and TRBJ2-4; possible D gene TRBD2, 6 bases. V lost 6 bases and J lost 8, with 14 bases in between. The CDR3 is 13 residues long. From germline, CDR1 is MNHEY and CDR2 SMNVEV (reference sequence). The DNA of the CDR3 is TGTGCCAGCAGGACGACTAGGGACGACATTCAGTACTTC. Its translation: CASRTTRDDIQYF.

This clonotype was counted between two and nine times. V and J are TRBV28 and TRBJ1-2; D not resolved. Germline lookup yields CDR1 MDHEN and CDR2 SYDVKM. V was shortened by 3 bases and J by 5 bases, with 7 bases between the two germline ends. The CDR3 is made up of 12 amino acids. The CDR3 protein is CASSFKGYGYTF. CDR3 bases: TGTGCCAGCAGTTTTAAGGGTTATGGCTACACCTTC.

This clonotype was recorded at least ten times. The chain employs TRBV5-1 and TRBJ2-2, with TRBD2 as a possible D gene (5 bases). This CDR3 is built from 15 residues. Between the trimmed V and J ends, which lost 0 bases and 2 bases, there was a span of 8 bases. Germline CDR1 is SGHRS and CDR2 is YFSETQ. CDR3 coding DNA: TGCGCCAGCAGCTTGGCCTCGGGAAACACCGGGGAGCTGTTTTTT. Translation: CASSLASGNTGELFF.

Only a few counts were recorded for this clonotype. The rearrangement links TRBV6-5 to TRBJ2-7, with unresolved D. From germline, CDR1 is MNHEY and CDR2 SVGAGI. The CDR3 runs to 13 residues. The V end was cut by 0 bases, the J end by 2 bases, with 5 bases between. The CDR3 nucleotides are TGTGCCAGCAGTTACTCTAGCCCCTACGAGCAGTACTTC. This sequence encodes CASSYSSPYEQYF.

This chain connects TRBV19 to TRBJ2-2; the D is unclear. CDR3 length: 14 residues. Trimming took 9 bases from V and 0 from J, leaving 11 bases between them. CDR1 is LNHDA, CDR2 SQIVND, per germline (reference sequence). The CDR3 DNA follows: TGTGCCAGCCGGGTACGAACGAACACCGGGGAGCTGTTTTTT. Encoded protein: CASRVRTNTGELFF.

This clonotype has a handful of counts. V gene TRBV3-1 combines with J gene TRBJ2-3; maybe TRBD2 (5 bases). Germline assignment: CDR1 LGHDT and CDR2 YNNKEL (reference sequence). Trimming pared 4 bases from V and 3 bases from J, leaving 14 bases between. The CDR3 is made up of 15 amino acids. The CDR3 sequence is CASSPQLAATDTQYF. The DNA for the CDR3 is TGTGCCAGCAGCCCCCAGCTAGCAGCGACAGATACGCAGTATTTT.

The sample holds many counts of this clonotype. The chain links TRBV11-1 to TRBJ2-7, with TRBD2 identical over 8 bases. Looked up from germline, CDR1 is SGHAT and CDR2 is FQDESV (reference sequence). V shed 1 base and J 2 bases; nucleotides not matched to a gene: 1. This CDR3 region has 14 residues. For the CDR3, the DNA is TGTGCCAGCAGCTTAGGAGCGGGGGCCTACGAGCAGTACTTC. Translated, it gives CASSLGAGAYEQYF.

The rearrangement joins TRBV20-1 to TRBJ2-3, with D unclear. The germline V gene encodes CDR1 DFQATT and CDR2 SNEGSKA (reference sequence). Trimming took 7 bases from V and 0 from J, leaving 8 bases between them. This CDR3 contains 12 residues. Here the CDR3 DNA reads TGCAGTGGCTTACACAGCACAGATACGCAGTATTTT. Translating gives CSGLHSTDTQYF.

This clonotype was found many times. The chain employs TRBV6-5 and TRBJ2-7; 11 bases align to TRBD2. The CDR3 runs to 15 residues. V trimming: 4 bases; J trimming: 0 bases; junction bases outside the gene matches: 2. Germline CDR1 MNHEY, CDR2 SVGAGI. The CDR3 nucleotides read TGTGCCAGCAGTTGGACTAGCGGGTTCTCCTACGAGCAGTACTTC. Encoded protein: CASSWTSGFSYEQYF.

Many counts were recorded for this clonotype. The chain employs TRBV6-5 and TRBJ2-7, with unresolved D. The germline gives CDR1 MNHEY, CDR2 SVGAGI. CDR3 length: 16 residues. Trimming stripped 1 base from V and 0 bases from J, with 13 bases between. The CDR3 region is CASSYYLPYRSYEQYF. The DNA for the CDR3 is TGTGCCAGCAGTTACTATCTGCCGTACCGCTCCTACGAGCAGTACTTC.

This clonotype was counted at least ten times. The rearrangement uses TRBV5-4 and TRBJ1-4; perhaps TRBD1 as D (6 bases). Germline CDR1 reads SGHNT; CDR2 reads YYREEE (reference sequence). V lost 0 bases and J lost 6, with 12 bases in between. The CDR3 spans 15 residues. CDR3 nucleotides: TGTGCCAGCAGCTTGGACGGGGGCGTTTATGAAAAACTGTTTTTT. It codes for CASSLDGGVYEKLFF.

A note on this clonotype: The junction departs from the called germline gene at one end, perhaps through a read error. The rearrangement joins TRBV20-1 to TRBJ2-1; D is uncertain. Germline V gene sequence: CDR1 DFQATT, CDR2 SNEGSKA (reference sequence). The CDR3 runs to 10 residues. CDR3 region: CSARGDEQFF. The CDR3 DNA follows: TGCAGCGCTAGAGGCGATGAGCAGTTCTTC.

This clonotype was counted a few times. This sequence joins TRBV7-3 and TRBJ2-1; D unresolved. CDR3 length equals 13 residues. Germline V gene data show CDR1 as SGHTA and CDR2 as FQGTGA. V lost 4 bases to trimming and J lost 10 bases, with 14 bases between them. In nucleotides, the CDR3 is TGTGCCAGCAGCTCCTATTTAGGCGGCGAGCAGTTCTTC. Its protein product is CASSSYLGGEQFF.

This clonotype has just a few counts. The V gene is TRBV20-1, the J gene TRBJ1-3, with 7 nucleotides matching TRBD1. The germline V gene encodes CDR1 DFQATT and CDR2 SNEGSKA (reference sequence). The CDR3 runs to 18 residues. With 1 base clipped from V and 4 bases from J, the junction kept 16 bases outside the gene matches. The CDR3 protein is CSARAVGSGTGVGNTIYF. CDR3 nucleotide sequence: TGCAGTGCTAGAGCGGTGGGGAGTGGCACAGGGGTCGGAAACACCATATATTTT.

The V and J genes are TRBV2 and TRBJ2-1; D ambiguous. V was shortened by 3 bases and J by 15 bases, with 18 bases between the two germline ends. Per the germline V gene, CDR1 is SNHLY and CDR2 is FYNNEI. The CDR3 runs to 13 residues. The CDR3 sequence: CASSETSRRVPFF. CDR3 DNA sequence: TGTGCCAGCAGTGAGACATCCCGTAGGGTTCCGTTCTTC. Full variable domain (missing parts from reference TRBV2 and TRBJ2-1): EPEVTQTPSHQVTQMGQEVILRCVPISNHLYFYWYRQILGQKVEFLVSFYNNEISEKSEIFDDQFSVERPDGSNFTLKIRSTKLEDSAMYFCASSETSRRVPFFGPGTRLTVL.

A remark on this clonotype: A much more abundant neighbour one base away suggests this may be a read error. The CDR3 sequence: CVSSLIGTSGFDEQFF. As DNA, the CDR3 is TGTGTCAGCAGCCTGATCGGGACTAGCGGGTTCGATGAGCAGTTCTTC. J is TRBJ2-1 and V is TRBV4-2; 12 nucleotides agree with TRBD2. The CDR3 has 16 amino acids. Germline CDR1 LGHNA, CDR2 YNFKEQ.

This clonotype was counted many times. This rearrangement joins TRBV5-6 to TRBJ1-5, with D possibly TRBD1 on 5 matching bases. This CDR3 spans 16 amino acids. The germline V and J ends were trimmed by 2 bases and 0 bases, with 12 bases remaining between them. CDR1 is SGHDT, CDR2 YYEEEE, per germline. CDR3 in amino acids: CASSLWAGPSNQPQHF. CDR3 coding DNA: TGTGCCAGCAGCTTATGGGCAGGGCCTAGCAATCAGCCCCAGCATTTT.